This T cell receptor beta chain appears in the sequencing data of a study of control samples from healthy donors and cancer patients. Only in-frame clones appear in the TCRdb table, and some are missing; sequencing was by immunoSEQ multiplex PCR. The sample lists fewer than 200,000 clones, around 90% occurring once. The V gene end was trimmed by 2 bases and the J gene end by 3 bases; junction bases not matched to a gene: 3. Germline lookup yields CDR1 GTSNPN and CDR2 SVGIG (reference sequence). The CDR3 consists of 13 residues. On this clone itself: The sample contains more than one DNA sequence encoding this CDR3.

Material for sequencing was blood. J is TRBJ1-1 and V is TRBV30; 7 nucleotides align to TRBD1. The origin of this receptor is a man aged 25-45 years in good health. CDR3 residues: CAWSRTGDTEAFF. The DNA of the CDR3 is TGTGCCTGGAGTCGCACAGGGGACACTGAAGCTTTCTTT.